The present entry profiles one T cell receptor beta chain with its context. The data are from a study of blood T cell repertoires in COVID-19. Study-wide context: Acute-phase and convalescent COVID-19 samples originated in the United States, Italy and Spain.

Between the trimmed V and J ends, which lost 1 base and 8 bases, there was a span of 9 bases. The CDR3 is 13 residues long. Germline V gives CDR1 LNHDA, CDR2 SQIVND (reference sequence). Repertoires were generated with immunoSEQ multiplex PCR, while TCRdb's copy carries only in-frame clones and drops some. The table shows 70,000 to 85,000 clones, with less than 95% occurring only once. The sample was peripheral blood. This sequence originates from a woman aged 55-69 years with active COVID-19. The rearrangement joins TRBV19 to TRBJ2-1; D call uncertain. CDR3: CASSIGLFDEQFF. The CDR3 nucleotides are TGTGCCAGTAGTATAGGTCTTTTCGATGAGCAGTTCTTC.